A selection of T cell receptor beta chains follows, all from one sample in a study of cytomegalovirus exposure and HLA in healthy donors. TCRdb's table, derived via immunoSEQ multiplex PCR, lists solely in-frame clones and lacks some. Altogether over 150,000 clones are present, approximately 85% being singletons, with the ten largest covering about 10%. What was sequenced was PBMCs. The receptors were gathered from a man in his forties or fifties in good health and CMV-seropositive. The CDR3 runs from the conserved cysteine through the conserved F or W. D genes are given only for firm matches. The size of a clone is reported for some rows only, either as once, few or many, or as a class for expanded clones.

V: TRBV7-2; J: TRBJ2-5; size: NA; D: TRBD2; DNA: TGTGCCAGCCGCCGGGGGCTAGCGGGCCTCCAAGAGACCCAGTACTTC; CDR3: CASRRGLAGLQETQYF
V: TRBV29-1; J: TRBJ2-1; size: NA; D: TRBD2; DNA: TGCAGCGTTGAGCCTCTAGCTAGCGGAACGACTTACAATGAGCAGTTCTTC; CDR3: CSVEPLASGTTYNEQFF
V: TRBV10-3; J: TRBJ1-1; size: NA; D: NA; DNA: TGTGCCATCAGGGAACAGGTTGTGAACACTGAAGCTTTCTTT; CDR3: CAIREQVVNTEAFF
V: TRBV15; J: TRBJ1-3; size: NA; D: NA; DNA: TGTGCCACCAGCAGACAAGCCCGGTCAGCGATCTCTGGAAACACCATATATTTT; CDR3: CATSRQARSAISGNTIYF
V: TRBV4-3; J: TRBJ2-2; size: few; D: TRBD2; DNA: TGCGCCAGCAGCCAAGAATTGCCGGGAGGATACACCGGGGAGCTGTTTTTT; CDR3: CASSQELPGGYTGELFF
V: TRBV7-9; J: TRBJ2-1; size: NA; D: TRBD2; DNA: TGTGCCAGCAGCACTAGCGGGGGGGGGCAGTTCTTC; CDR3: CASSTSGGGQFF
V: TRBV5-1; J: TRBJ2-5; size: NA; D: NA; DNA: TGCGCCAGCAGCTTGAGCTCCGGACACCGAGAAGAGACCCAGTACTTC; CDR3: CASSLSSGHREETQYF
V: TRBV5-1; J: TRBJ2-7; size: NA; D: TRBD1; DNA: TGCGCCAGCAGCCCCAGGACAGGGGACCTCCACGAGCAGTACTTC; CDR3: CASSPRTGDLHEQYF
V: TRBV4-2; J: TRBJ2-1; size: NA; D: TRBD2; DNA: TGTGCCAGCAGCCAAGGAGGACTAGCGGCCTACAATGAGCAGTTCTTC; CDR3: CASSQGGLAAYNEQFF
V: TRBV28; J: TRBJ1-6; size: NA; D: TRBD1; DNA: TGTGCCAGCCAGGGGGAATCACCCCTCCACTTT; CDR3: CASQGESPLHF
V: TRBV28; J: TRBJ2-5; size: once; D: NA; DNA: TGTGCCAGCGATAGCGATACCAAAGAGACCCAGTACTTC; CDR3: CASDSDTKETQYF
V: TRBV5-1; J: TRBJ1-1; size: NA; D: NA; DNA: TGCGCCAGCAGCTTTACCGGGGACACTGAAGCTTTCTTT; CDR3: CASSFTGDTEAFF
V: TRBV2; J: TRBJ1-2; size: NA; D: NA; DNA: TGTGCCAGCAGTGTCGGAGATGGCTACACCTTC; CDR3: CASSVGDGYTF
V: TRBV29-1; J: TRBJ2-1; size: NA; D: TRBD1; DNA: TGCAGCGTTGATGGACAGGGGGTCTGGGATGAGCAGTTCTTC; CDR3: CSVDGQGVWDEQFF
V: TRBV19; J: TRBJ2-2; size: few; D: NA; DNA: TGTGCCAGTAAGGGTCAGACAGGAGCTGCGGACACCGGGGAGCTGTTTTTT; CDR3: CASKGQTGAADTGELFF
V: TRBV9; J: TRBJ1-3; size: once; D: NA; DNA: TGTGCCAGCAGCCCCGCCGCGCTGAGCTCTGGAAACACCATATATTTT; CDR3: CASSPAALSSGNTIYF
V: TRBV2; J: TRBJ2-7; size: NA; D: NA; DNA: TGTGCCAGCAGTGAAATCGGGGTAGAGCAGTACTTC; CDR3: CASSEIGVEQYF
V: TRBV5-1; J: TRBJ2-5; size: NA; D: TRBD1; DNA: TGCGCCAGCAGTTGGGACAGGGGGTCGGAGACCCAGTACTTC; CDR3: CASSWDRGSETQYF
V: TRBV5-6; J: TRBJ2-2; size: NA; D: NA; DNA: TGTGCCAGCAGCTTCTTGCAGGGGCTGAGCACCGGGGAGCTGTTTTTT; CDR3: CASSFLQGLSTGELFF
V: TRBV13; J: TRBJ2-5; size: few; D: NA; DNA: TGTGCCAGCAGCTTACGACAGCAAGAGACCCAGTACTTC; CDR3: CASSLRQQETQYF
V: TRBV28; J: TRBJ2-5; size: NA; D: NA; DNA: TGTGCCAGCACCCTCTCGGAACAGGGCGGGTCATTCGTGACCCAGTACTTC; CDR3: CASTLSEQGGSFVTQYF
V: TRBV28; J: TRBJ1-3; size: NA; D: NA; DNA: TGTGCCAGCAGTCCGACGACAGGCTACTCTGGAAACACCATATATTTT; CDR3: CASSPTTGYSGNTIYF
V: TRBV4-1; J: TRBJ1-3; size: NA; D: NA; DNA: TGCGCCAGCAGCCAAGAGCTGGCGGGGGGAAACACCATATATTTT; CDR3: CASSQELAGGNTIYF
V: TRBV5-1; J: TRBJ2-1; size: NA; D: TRBD2; DNA: TGCGCCAGCAGCTTTGGGGGGACTAGCGGATACAATGAGCAGTTCTTC; CDR3: CASSFGGTSGYNEQFF
V: TRBV10-3; J: TRBJ2-3; size: NA; D: NA; DNA: TGTGCCATCAGCAATACAGGGCTCGACTTCCCAGATACGCAGTATTTT; CDR3: CAISNTGLDFPDTQYF
V: TRBV4-3; J: TRBJ2-3; size: NA; D: TRBD2; DNA: TGCGCCAGCAGCCAAGACGGGACTAGCCGAGATACGCAGTATTTT; CDR3: CASSQDGTSRDTQYF
V: TRBV28; J: TRBJ1-5; size: NA; D: NA; DNA: TGTGCCAGCAGTGACCGTAAACCCGACAAGCCCCAGCATTTT; CDR3: CASSDRKPDKPQHF